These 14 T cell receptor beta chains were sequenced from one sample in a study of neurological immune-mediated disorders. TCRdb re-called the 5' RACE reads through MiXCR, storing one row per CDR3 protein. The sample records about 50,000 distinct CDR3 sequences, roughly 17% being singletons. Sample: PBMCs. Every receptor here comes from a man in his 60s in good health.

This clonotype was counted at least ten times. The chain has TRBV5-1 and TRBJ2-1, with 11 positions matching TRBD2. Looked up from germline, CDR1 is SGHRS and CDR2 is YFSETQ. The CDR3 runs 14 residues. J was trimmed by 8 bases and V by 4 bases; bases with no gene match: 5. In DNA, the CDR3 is TGCGCCAGCAGCCGTACTAGCGGGAGCTATGAGCAGTTCTTC. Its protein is CASSRTSGSYEQFF.

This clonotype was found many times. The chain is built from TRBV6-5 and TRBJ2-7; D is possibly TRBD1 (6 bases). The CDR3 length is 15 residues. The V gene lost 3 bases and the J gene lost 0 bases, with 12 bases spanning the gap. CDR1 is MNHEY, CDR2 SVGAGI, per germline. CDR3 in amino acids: CASSYRPGHSYEQYF. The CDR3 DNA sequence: TGTGCCAGCAGTTATCGCCCGGGACACTCCTACGAGCAGTACTTC.

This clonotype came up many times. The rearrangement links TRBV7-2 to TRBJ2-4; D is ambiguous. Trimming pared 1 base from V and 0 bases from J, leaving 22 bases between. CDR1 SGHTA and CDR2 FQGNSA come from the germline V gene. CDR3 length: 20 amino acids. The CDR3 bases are TGTGCCAGCAGCTTAGAATTTGGTTTTAGGCGGTACTTAGCCAAAAACATTCAGTACTTC. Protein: CASSLEFGFRRYLAKNIQYF.

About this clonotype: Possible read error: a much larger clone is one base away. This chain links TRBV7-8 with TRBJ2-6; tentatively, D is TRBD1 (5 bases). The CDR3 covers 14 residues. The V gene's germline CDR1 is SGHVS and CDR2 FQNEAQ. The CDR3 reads CASSFSSGANVPTF. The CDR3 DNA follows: TGTGCCAGCAGCTTCAGCTCTGGGGCCAACGTCCCGACTTTC.

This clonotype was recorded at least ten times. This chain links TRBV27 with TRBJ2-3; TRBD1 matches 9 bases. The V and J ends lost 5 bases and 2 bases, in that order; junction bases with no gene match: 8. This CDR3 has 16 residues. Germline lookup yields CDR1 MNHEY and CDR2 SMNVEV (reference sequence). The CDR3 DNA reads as TGTGCCAGCAGTGATAACAGGGGGCGTAACACAGATACGCAGTATTTT. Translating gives CASSDNRGRNTDTQYF.

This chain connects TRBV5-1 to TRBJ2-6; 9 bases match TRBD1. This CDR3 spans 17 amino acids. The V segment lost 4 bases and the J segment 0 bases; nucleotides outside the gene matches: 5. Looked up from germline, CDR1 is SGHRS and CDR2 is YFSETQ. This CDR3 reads CASSHGTGNSGANVLTF. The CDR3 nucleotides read TGCGCCAGCAGCCACGGGACAGGGAACTCTGGGGCCAACGTCCTGACTTTC.

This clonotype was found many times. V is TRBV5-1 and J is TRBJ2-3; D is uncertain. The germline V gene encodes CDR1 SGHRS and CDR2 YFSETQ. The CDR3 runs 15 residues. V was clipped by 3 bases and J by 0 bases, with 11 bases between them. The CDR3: CASSSEGLSTDTQYF. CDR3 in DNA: TGCGCCAGCAGCTCCGAAGGGCTTAGCACAGATACGCAGTATTTT.

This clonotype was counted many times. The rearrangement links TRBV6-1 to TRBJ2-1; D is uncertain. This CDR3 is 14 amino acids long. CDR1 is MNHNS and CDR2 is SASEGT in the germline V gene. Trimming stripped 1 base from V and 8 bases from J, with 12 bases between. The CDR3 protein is CASSEGSASDEQFF. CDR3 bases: TGTGCCAGCAGTGAAGGTTCAGCTTCGGATGAGCAGTTCTTC.

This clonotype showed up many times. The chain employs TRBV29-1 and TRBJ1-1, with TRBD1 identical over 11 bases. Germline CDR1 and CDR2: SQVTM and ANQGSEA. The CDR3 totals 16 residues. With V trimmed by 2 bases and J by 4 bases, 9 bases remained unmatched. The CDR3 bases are TGCAGCGTTGAATCTTGGGACAGGGGGACTTCCACTGAAGCTTTCTTT. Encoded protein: CSVESWDRGTSTEAFF.

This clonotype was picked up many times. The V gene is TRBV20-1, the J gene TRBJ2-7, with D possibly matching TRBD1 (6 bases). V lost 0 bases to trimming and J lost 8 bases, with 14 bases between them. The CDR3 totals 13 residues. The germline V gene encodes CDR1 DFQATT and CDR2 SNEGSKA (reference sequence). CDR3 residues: CSARDRTEIKQYF. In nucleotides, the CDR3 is TGCAGTGCTAGAGACCGGACAGAGATAAAGCAGTACTTC.

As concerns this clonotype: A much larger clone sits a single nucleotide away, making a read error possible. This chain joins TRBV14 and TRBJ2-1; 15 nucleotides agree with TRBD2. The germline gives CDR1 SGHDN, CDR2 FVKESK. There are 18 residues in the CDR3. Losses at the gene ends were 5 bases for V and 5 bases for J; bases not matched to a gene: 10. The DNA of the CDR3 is TGTGCCAGCAGCAGCAGCCCGGGACTAGCGGGAGGTCACAATGAGCAGTTCTTC. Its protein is CASSSSPGLAGGHNEQFF.

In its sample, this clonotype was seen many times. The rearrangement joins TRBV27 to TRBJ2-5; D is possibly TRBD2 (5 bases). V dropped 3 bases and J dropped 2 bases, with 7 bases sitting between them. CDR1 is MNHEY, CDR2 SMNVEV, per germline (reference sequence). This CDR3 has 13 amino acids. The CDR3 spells CASSFRRQETQYF. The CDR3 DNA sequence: TGTGCCAGCAGTTTTCGGAGGCAAGAGACCCAGTACTTC.

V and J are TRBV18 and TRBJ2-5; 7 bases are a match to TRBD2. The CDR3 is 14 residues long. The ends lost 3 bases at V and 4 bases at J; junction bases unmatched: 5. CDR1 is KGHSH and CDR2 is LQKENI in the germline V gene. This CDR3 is CASSPVAGVETQYF. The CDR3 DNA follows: TGTGCCAGCTCACCTGTAGCGGGCGTAGAGACCCAGTACTTC.

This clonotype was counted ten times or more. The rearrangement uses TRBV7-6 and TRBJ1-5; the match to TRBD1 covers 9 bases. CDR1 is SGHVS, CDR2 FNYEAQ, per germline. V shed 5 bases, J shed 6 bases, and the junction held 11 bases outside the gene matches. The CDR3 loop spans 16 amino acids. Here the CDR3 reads CASSPDRDREGQPQHF. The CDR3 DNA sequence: TGTGCCAGCAGCCCAGACCGGGACAGGGAAGGTCAGCCCCAGCATTTT.